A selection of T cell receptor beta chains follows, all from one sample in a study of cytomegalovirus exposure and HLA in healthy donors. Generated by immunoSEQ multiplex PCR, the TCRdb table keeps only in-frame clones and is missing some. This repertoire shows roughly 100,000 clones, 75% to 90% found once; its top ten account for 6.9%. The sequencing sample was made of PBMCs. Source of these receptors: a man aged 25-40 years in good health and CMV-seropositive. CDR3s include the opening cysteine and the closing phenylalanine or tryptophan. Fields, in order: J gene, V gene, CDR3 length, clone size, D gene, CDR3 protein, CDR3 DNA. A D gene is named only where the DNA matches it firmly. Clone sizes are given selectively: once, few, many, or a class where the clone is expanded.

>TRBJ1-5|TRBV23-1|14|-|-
CASSHDGSNQPQHF
TGCGCCAGCAGTCACGACGGGAGCAATCAGCCCCAGCATTTT
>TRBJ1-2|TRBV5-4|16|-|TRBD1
CASSTGQGAQNYGYTF
TGTGCCAGCAGCACAGGACAGGGGGCGCAAAACTATGGCTACACCTTC
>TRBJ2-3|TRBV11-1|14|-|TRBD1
CASSFHQGEDTQYF
TGTGCCAGCAGCTTCCATCAGGGGGAAGATACGCAGTATTTT
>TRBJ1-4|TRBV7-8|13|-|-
CASSAILGVELFF
TGTGCCAGCAGCGCGATTCTAGGGGTGGAACTGTTTTTT
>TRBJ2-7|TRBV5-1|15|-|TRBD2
CASSFGLAETYEQYF
TGCGCCAGCAGCTTCGGACTAGCGGAAACCTACGAGCAGTACTTC
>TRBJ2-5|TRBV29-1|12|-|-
CSAARAQETQYF
TGCAGCGCCGCTCGAGCCCAAGAGACCCAGTACTTC
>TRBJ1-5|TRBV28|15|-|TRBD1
CASSLMTGVNQPQHF
TGTGCCAGCAGCTTAATGACAGGGGTTAATCAGCCCCAGCATTTT
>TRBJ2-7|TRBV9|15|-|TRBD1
CASSVQPTGTYEQYF
TGTGCCAGCAGCGTCCAACCGACAGGGACCTACGAGCAGTACTTC
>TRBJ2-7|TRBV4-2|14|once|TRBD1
CASSPGQGIYEQYF
TGTGCCAGCAGCCCGGGACAGGGAATCTACGAGCAGTACTTC
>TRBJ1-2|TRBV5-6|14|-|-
CASSLESRSYGYTF
TGTGCCAGCAGCTTGGAGAGCAGGTCTTATGGCTACACCTTC
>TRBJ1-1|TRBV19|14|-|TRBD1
CASRGQGRGTEAFF
TGTGCCAGTAGGGGACAGGGGAGAGGGACTGAAGCTTTCTTT
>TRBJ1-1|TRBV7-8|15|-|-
CASSLVSQVNTEAFF
TGTGCCAGCAGCTTAGTTTCCCAGGTGAACACTGAAGCTTTCTTT
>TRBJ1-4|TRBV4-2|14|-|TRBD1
CASSQGQGNEKLFF
TGTGCCAGCAGCCAAGGACAGGGGAATGAAAAACTGTTTTTT
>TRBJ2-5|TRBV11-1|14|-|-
CASSFIAGQETQYF
TGTGCCAGCAGCTTCATCGCGGGGCAAGAGACCCAGTACTTC
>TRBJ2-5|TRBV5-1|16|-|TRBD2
CASSPSLAGTGETQYF
TGCGCCAGCAGCCCCTCACTAGCGGGGACAGGAGAGACCCAGTACTTC
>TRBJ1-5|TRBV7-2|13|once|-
CASSKGVNQPQHF
TGTGCCAGCAGCAAGGGGGTCAATCAGCCCCAGCATTTT
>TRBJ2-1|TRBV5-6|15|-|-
CASSLSGAGGNEQFF
TGTGCCAGCAGCTTGTCAGGGGCCGGTGGGAATGAGCAGTTCTTC
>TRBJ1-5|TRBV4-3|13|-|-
CASSQVEGQPQHF
TGCGCCAGCAGCCAAGTAGAGGGACAGCCCCAGCATTTT
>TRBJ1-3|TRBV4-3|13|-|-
CASSQYCGNTIYF
TGCGCCAGCAGCCAATACTGTGGAAACACCATATATTTT
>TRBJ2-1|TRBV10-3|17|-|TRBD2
CAISESKASGDYNEQFF
TGTGCCATCAGTGAGTCGAAGGCTAGCGGGGACTACAATGAGCAGTTCTTC
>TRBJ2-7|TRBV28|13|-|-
CASTPVRRGEQYF
TGTGCCAGCACTCCCGTCAGAAGGGGGGAGCAGTACTTC
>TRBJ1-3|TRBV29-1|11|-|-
CSVVSGNTIYF
TGCAGCGTCGTTTCTGGAAACACCATATATTTT
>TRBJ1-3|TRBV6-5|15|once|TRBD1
CASSYSGQSGNTIYF
TGTGCCAGCAGTTACTCGGGACAGTCTGGAAACACCATATATTTT
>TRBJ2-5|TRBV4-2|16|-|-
CASSQERLGAGETQYF
TGTGCCAGCAGCCAAGAGAGGCTAGGGGCCGGGGAGACCCAGTACTTC
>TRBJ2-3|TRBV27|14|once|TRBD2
CASSYGLAETTQYF
TGTGCCAGCAGTTACGGACTAGCGGAAACTACGCAGTATTTT
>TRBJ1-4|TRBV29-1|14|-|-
CSVGLFATNEKLFF
TGCAGCGTCGGGTTATTCGCAACTAATGAAAAACTGTTTTTT